These 15 T cell receptor beta chains came from one sample sequenced in a study of CD8+ T cells in alopecia areata. RNA, once extracted, was reverse transcribed into cDNA for use as the sequencing template. TCRdb keeps only in-frame clones here, not all; method: immunoSEQ multiplex PCR. The profile shows under 300,000 clones, about two thirds of them singletons. Sequencing was performed on CD4+ T cells sorted from blood, taken at week 0. All receptors derive from a human donor with alopecia areata.

Details on this clone: Additional DNA sequences in this sample encode the identical CDR3. The chain carries TRBV29-1 and TRBJ1-1; perhaps TRBD1 as D (5 bases). Germline assignment: CDR1 SQVTM and CDR2 ANQGSEA. The CDR3 runs 12 residues. V dropped 4 bases and J dropped 2 bases, with 8 bases sitting between them. The CDR3 is CSVGGGNTEAFF. CDR3 in DNA: TGCAGCGTTGGGGGGGGAAACACTGAAGCTTTCTTT.

V and J are TRBV9 and TRBJ2-5, with 9 bases identical to TRBD2. The junction had 7 bases not matched to a gene; V was cut back by 5 bases and J by 5 bases. Germline CDR1 SGDLS, CDR2 YYNGEE. The CDR3 consists of 14 residues. CDR3 protein: CASRIAGAGETQYF. CDR3 bases: TGTGCCAGCAGAATAGCGGGGGCTGGGGAGACCCAGTACTTC.

This CDR3 is CSVGGQNPETQYF. The CDR3 region has the DNA TGCAGCGTTGGGGGACAGAATCCGGAGACCCAGTACTTC. The chain employs TRBV29-1 and TRBJ2-5; 7 nucleotides line up with TRBD1. The length of the CDR3 is 13 residues. Losses at the gene ends were 4 bases for V and 5 bases for J; bases not matched to a gene: 7. Germline CDR1 is SQVTM and CDR2 is ANQGSEA.

The V call is TRBV7-9, the J call TRBJ2-3; 9 bases are shared with TRBD1. J lost 5 bases, V lost 5 bases, and 2 bases had no gene match. The germline CDR1 and CDR2 sequences are SEHNR and FQNEAQ (reference sequence). The CDR3 length is 13 residues. In DNA form, the CDR3 reads TGTGCCAGCAGCCTGGACAGGGGAGATACGCAGTATTTT. Translating gives CASSLDRGDTQYF.

The CDR3 region is CASSVDSANYGYTF. Written as DNA, the CDR3 is TGCGCCAGCAGCGTGGACAGCGCAAACTATGGCTACACCTTC. V usage is TRBV5-1 and J usage is TRBJ1-2; D may be TRBD1 (6 bases). This CDR3 comprises 14 residues. Between the trimmed V and J ends, which lost 4 bases and 2 bases, there was a span of 12 bases. The V gene's germline CDR1 is SGHRS and CDR2 YFSETQ.

Concerning this clone itself: Other DNA sequences in the sample encode the same CDR3. J is TRBJ2-6 and V is TRBV5-1; no definite D call. The V and J ends lost 0 bases and 0 bases respectively, with 4 bases between them. Germline CDR1 is SGHRS and CDR2 is YFSETQ. The CDR3 runs 15 residues. The CDR3 protein is CASSLGPSGANVLTF. Here the CDR3 DNA reads TGCGCCAGCAGCTTGGGACCCTCTGGGGCCAACGTCCTGACTTTC.

This chain links TRBV29-1 with TRBJ1-2; TRBD1 might be the D (6 bases). Germline V gene lookup returns CDR1 SQVTM and CDR2 ANQGSEA. The CDR3 sequence is 13 residues long. V was clipped by 6 bases and J by 0 bases, with 11 bases between them. The CDR3 bases are TGCAGCGTGGGGACAAATTCTAACTATGGCTACACCTTC. It codes for CSVGTNSNYGYTF.

This clone was counted a few times. The chain joins TRBV4-2 to TRBJ2-7; no firm D call. Trimming cost V 8 bases and J 1 base, with 6 bases left between them. The CDR3 loop spans 11 amino acids. Germline V gives CDR1 LGHNA, CDR2 YNFKEQ. The CDR3 sequence is CASGQSYEQYF. DNA of the CDR3: TGTGCCAGCGGGCAATCCTACGAGCAGTACTTC.

The chain is built from TRBV30 and TRBJ2-6; D perhaps matches TRBD1 (6 bases). V was shortened by 3 bases and J by 3 bases, with 12 bases between the two germline ends. Germline CDR1 and CDR2: GTSNPN and SVGIG (reference sequence). The CDR3 length is 15 residues. The chain's CDR3 is CAWRLGASGANVLTF. As DNA, the CDR3 is TGTGCCTGGAGACTGGGGGCGAGTGGGGCCAACGTCCTGACTTTC.

Concerning this clone itself: The identical CDR3 is also encoded by other nucleotide sequences in the sample. The chain couples TRBV5-4 to TRBJ2-5; D may be TRBD2 (6 bases). Germline V gene sequence: CDR1 SGHNT, CDR2 YYREEE (reference sequence). CDR3 length equals 14 residues. V was cut by 0 bases and J by 5 bases, with 11 bases left in between. CDR3 protein: CASSLGGVQETQYF. CDR3 DNA: TGTGCCAGCAGCTTGGGGGGGGTTCAGGAGACCCAGTACTTC.

Points on this clone: This sample includes further DNA sequences coding for the same CDR3. The genes are TRBV14 and TRBJ1-2; D remains unclear. The CDR3 runs to 12 residues. Germline CDR1 reads SGHDN; CDR2 reads FVKESK. V gave up 1 base and J gave up 3 bases, with 3 bases separating them. CDR3 DNA sequence: TGTGCCAGCAGCCAAGGACACTATGGCTACACCTTC. Protein product: CASSQGHYGYTF. Drawing the rest from reference TRBV14 and TRBJ1-2, the complete variable domain is EAGVTQFPSHSVIEKGQTVTLRCDPISGHDNLYWYRRVMGKEIKFLLHFVKESKQDESGMPNNRFLAERTGGTYSTLKVQPAELEDSGVYFCASSQGHYGYTFGSGTRLTVV.

This chain joins TRBV29-1 and TRBJ2-1, with 10 bases fitting TRBD2. Germline CDR1 is SQVTM and CDR2 is ANQGSEA. The junction had 9 bases not matched to a gene; V was cut back by 6 bases and J by 7 bases. This CDR3 contains 14 residues. CDR3: CSVTSGASRNEQFF. The CDR3 nucleotides are TGCAGCGTCACTAGCGGGGCCTCGAGGAATGAGCAGTTCTTC.

The CDR3 loop is CAWKTGTGAGYTF. In DNA, the CDR3 is TGTGCCTGGAAGACCGGGACAGGGGCAGGCTACACCTTC. V and J are TRBV30 and TRBJ1-2; 10 nucleotides match TRBD1. The CDR3 is made up of 13 amino acids. With 4 bases clipped from V and 8 bases from J, the junction kept 7 bases outside the gene matches. Germline CDR1 and CDR2: GTSNPN and SVGIG (reference sequence).

The rearrangement joins TRBV23-1 to TRBJ1-2; TRBD1 aligns across 7 bases. TRBV23-1 is sorted into the ORF group, with uncertain function. This CDR3 is 15 amino acids long. V shed 6 bases and J 1 base; nucleotides not matched to a gene: 8. The CDR3 DNA reads TGCGCCAGCAGCCCCGGAGGGGACAGTAACTATGGCTACACCTTC. As protein: CASSPGGDSNYGYTF.

The rearrangement links TRBV11-1 to TRBJ2-5; no definite D call. The CDR3 has 13 amino acids. V was shortened by 6 bases and J by 5 bases, with 13 bases between the two germline ends. From germline, CDR1 is SGHAT and CDR2 FQDESV (reference sequence). The CDR3 coding sequence is TGTGCCAGCAGTCCAAGGGTTCATGAGACCCAGTACTTC. It is translated as CASSPRVHETQYF.